This T cell receptor beta chain derives from a study of control samples from healthy donors and cancer patients. The table came from immunoSEQ multiplex PCR; TCRdb's copy has only in-frame clones and leaves some out. This sample has 90,000 to 100,000 clones, with roughly nine tenths found just once. Germline V lookup: CDR1 SGHAT, CDR2 FQNNGV. V lost 5 bases and J 5 bases, leaving 15 bases between the germline ends. The CDR3 is made up of 14 amino acids. The chain links TRBV11-2 to TRBJ1-1, with D perhaps matching TRBD1 (6 bases). The sequenced material came from blood. This clonotype was sampled from a woman under 30 in good health. The CDR3 is CASSQKGGGTEAFF. DNA of the CDR3: TGTGCCAGCAGCCAGAAGGGGGGAGGGACTGAAGCTTTCTTT.